These 16 T cell receptor beta chains originate from one sample sequenced in a study of TIL therapy for anti-PD-1-resistant metastatic lung cancer. Time point defined: pre-treatment sample, taken before nivolumab and TIL therapy. Pleural nodules or supraclavicular lymph nodes made up most of the excised metastases sampled. The immunoSEQ assay was v3. Assay: immunoSEQ multiplex PCR; the TCRdb copy retains only in-frame clones and omits some. This sample has tens of thousands of clones; over 60% occur once, and the top ten carry over 7%. The material was tumor tissue, obtained at baseline. These receptors originate from a person aged 25-80 years with non-small cell lung cancer.

The chain couples TRBV10-3 to TRBJ1-1; 9 bases are a match to TRBD1. The J segment lost 4 bases and the V segment lost 4 bases, leaving 7 bases of the junction unmatched. Germline V gene lookup returns CDR1 ENHRY and CDR2 SYGVKD. The CDR3 sequence is 15 residues long. The DNA of the CDR3 is TGTGCCATCAGTGGGGAGGACAGGGGTACCACTGAAGCTTTCTTT. Translating it yields CAISGEDRGTTEAFF.

The chain joins TRBV5-1 to TRBJ2-1, with 16 bases fitting TRBD2. Looked up from germline, CDR1 is SGHRS and CDR2 is YFSETQ. J was trimmed by 1 base and V by 4 bases; bases with no gene match: 5. This CDR3 region has 18 residues. The CDR3 loop reads CASSEGLAGGRSYNEQFF. CDR3 DNA: TGCGCCAGCAGCGAGGGACTAGCGGGGGGGAGATCCTACAATGAGCAGTTCTTC. Looking up the rest from reference TRBV5-1 and TRBJ2-1 gives the full variable domain: KAGVTQTPRYLIKTRGQQVTLSCSPISGHRSVSWYQQTPGQGLQFLFEYFSETQRNKGNFPGRFSGRQFSNSRSEMNVSTLELGDSALYLCASSEGLAGGRSYNEQFFGPGTRLTVL.

V gene TRBV29-1 combines with J gene TRBJ2-6; 7 bases agree with TRBD1. Germline assignment: CDR1 SQVTM and CDR2 ANQGSEA. This CDR3 is built from 14 residues. The junction had 4 bases not matched to a gene; V was cut back by 7 bases and J by 1 base. CDR3 residues: CSAQQGSGANVLTF. The CDR3 bases are TGCAGCGCCCAACAGGGGTCTGGGGCCAACGTCCTGACTTTC.

V is TRBV30 and J is TRBJ1-3; no firm D call. Germline V gene lookup returns CDR1 GTSNPN and CDR2 SVGIG (reference sequence). The CDR3 runs to 16 residues. Trimming left V 1 base short and J 0 bases short, with 13 bases between. The CDR3 DNA reads as TGTGCCTGGAGTGGACTTGTCGGTCACTCTGGAAACACCATATATTTT. Translation gives CAWSGLVGHSGNTIYF.

The chain uses TRBV4-1 and TRBJ1-5; the D is unclear. CDR1 is MGHRA and CDR2 is YSYEKL in the germline V gene. The CDR3 has 16 amino acids. Trimming stripped 0 bases from V and 1 base from J, with 10 bases between. CDR3 in DNA: TGCGCCAGCAGCCAAGACTACAGCCTAAGCAATCAGCCCCAGCATTTT. It yields the protein CASSQDYSLSNQPQHF.

The chain couples TRBV5-1 to TRBJ2-7; D gene ambiguous. In germline, CDR1 is SGHRS, CDR2 YFSETQ. The CDR3 length is 17 residues. V was pared by 4 bases and J by 4 bases, with 24 bases between. The CDR3 sequence: CASSVFGLPGPDYEQYF. The DNA of the CDR3 is TGCGCCAGCAGCGTATTTGGCCTCCCCGGCCCCGATTACGAGCAGTACTTC.

The chain recombines TRBV10-2 with TRBJ1-5; D not certain. Germline-derived CDR1 and CDR2 are WSHSY and SAAADI. The CDR3 has 16 residues. The V end was cut by 3 bases, the J end by 5 bases, with 17 bases between. The CDR3 region is CASSDVGNRGYQPQHF. The CDR3 coding sequence is TGCGCCAGCAGTGACGTTGGAAATAGAGGGTATCAGCCCCAGCATTTT.

The chain couples TRBV14 to TRBJ2-5, with a possible D match to TRBD2 (6 bases). V was cut by 1 base and J by 5 bases, with 17 bases left in between. Looked up from germline, CDR1 is SGHDN and CDR2 is FVKESK. This CDR3 spans 16 amino acids. CDR3 sequence: CASSQVGGSRGETQYF. The CDR3 DNA sequence: TGTGCCAGCAGCCAAGTTGGGGGGTCAAGAGGCGAGACCCAGTACTTC. The whole variable domain, remainder taken from reference TRBV14 and TRBJ2-5, is EAGVTQFPSHSVIEKGQTVTLRCDPISGHDNLYWYRRVMGKEIKFLLHFVKESKQDESGMPNNRFLAERTGGTYSTLKVQPAELEDSGVYFCASSQVGGSRGETQYFGPGTRLLVL.

The genes are TRBV19 and TRBJ2-7; D is perhaps TRBD1 (5 bases). The V gene's germline CDR1 is LNHDA and CDR2 SQIVND (reference sequence). V dropped 5 bases and J dropped 0 bases, with 14 bases sitting between them. The CDR3 sequence is 15 residues long. The CDR3: CASSLGRASSYEQYF. In nucleotides, the CDR3 is TGTGCCAGTAGTTTGGGCAGGGCCTCCTCCTACGAGCAGTACTTC.

The chain links TRBV9 to TRBJ2-7, with a tentative D call TRBD2 (5 bases). The CDR3 loop spans 15 amino acids. Germline CDR1 reads SGDLS; CDR2 reads YYNGEE. Trimming pared 0 bases from V and 3 bases from J, leaving 13 bases between. The CDR3 DNA sequence: TGTGCCAGCAGCGTAGCTACGGGGAATCTCTACGAGCAGTACTTC. Its protein product is CASSVATGNLYEQYF.

The table lists this clone with a few counts. This chain links TRBV5-1 with TRBJ2-5, with a possible D match to TRBD1 (6 bases). V gave up 6 bases and J gave up 0 bases, with 9 bases separating them. Germline CDR1 is SGHRS and CDR2 is YFSETQ. The CDR3 has 13 amino acids. The CDR3 loop is CASTRGHQETQYF. CDR3 DNA sequence: TGCGCCAGCACCAGGGGTCACCAAGAGACCCAGTACTTC.

This clone was observed a few times. The gene calls are TRBV15 and TRBJ1-4; 8 bases fit TRBD1. This CDR3 has 15 amino acids. Unmatched junction bases numbered 5, after V lost 4 bases and J lost 4 bases. Germline CDR1 and CDR2: LNHNV and YYDKDF (reference sequence). The CDR3 nucleotides are TGTGCCACCAGCATCAGGACAGGGCTTAATGAAAAACTGTTTTTT. It is translated as CATSIRTGLNEKLFF.

The chain recombines TRBV30 with TRBJ2-3; D possibly corresponds to TRBD1 (6 bases). Germline loops: CDR1 GTSNPN, CDR2 SVGIG (reference sequence). Trimming stripped 0 bases from V and 2 bases from J, with 12 bases between. The CDR3 consists of 15 residues. The CDR3 coding sequence is TGTGCCTGGAGTGTAGGCGACAGGATCACAGATACGCAGTATTTT. Translating gives CAWSVGDRITDTQYF.

J is TRBJ1-5 and V is TRBV12-5; D gene ambiguous. V lost 7 bases to trimming and J lost 0 bases, with 10 bases between them. The germline CDR1 and CDR2 sequences are LGHNT and FRNRAP. The CDR3 has 14 residues. CDR3 sequence (DNA): TGTGCTAGTGTCGACACCAATAGCAATCAGCCCCAGCATTTT. Protein: CASVDTNSNQPQHF.

This clone was detected a few times. V usage is TRBV9 and J usage is TRBJ1-1, with 9 positions matching TRBD1. Per the germline V gene, CDR1 is SGDLS and CDR2 is YYNGEE. The CDR3 totals 14 residues. V dropped 1 base and J dropped 4; count of bases not matched to a gene: 2. As DNA, the CDR3 is TGTGCCAGCAGCGTACAGACAGGGGGCACTGAAGCTTTCTTT. Its protein product is CASSVQTGGTEAFF. The full variable domain, with the rest looked up from reference TRBV9 and TRBJ1-1, is DSGVTQTPKHLITATGQRVTLRCSPRSGDLSVYWYQQSLDQGLQFLIQYYNGEERAKGNILERFSAQQFPDLHSELNLSSLELGDSALYFCASSVQTGGTEAFFGQGTRLTVV.

The genes are TRBV7-9 and TRBJ2-1; D is possibly TRBD2 (7 bases). The V end lost 2 bases, the J end lost 8 bases, and 22 bases lay between the germline ends. The CDR3 contains 17 residues. Germline CDR1 reads SEHNR; CDR2 reads FQNEAQ (reference sequence). Written as DNA, the CDR3 is TGTGCCAGCAGCTTATGGATCAGTGGGGGGGCCATGGATGAGCAGTTCTTC. This sequence encodes CASSLWISGGAMDEQFF.